This is a list of T cell receptor beta chains from one sample in a study of T-cell memory formation after mild COVID-19. TCRdb re-derived calls from the 5' RACE reads in MiXCR, one entry per CDR3 protein. The sample holds hundreds of thousands of distinct CDR3 sequences, roughly 20% seen once. The source material was PBMCs or a T cell subset sorted from them (not recorded which). Receptors originate from an adult woman who had mild COVID-19 (a few samples of this study predate the infection). Cell type and time point are not known. The CDR3 runs from the conserved cysteine through the conserved F or W. D genes are given only for firm matches. Clone sizes are given selectively: once, few, many, or a class where the clone is expanded.

v_call: TRBV4-3; d_call: -; clone_size: -; j_call: TRBJ2-6; cdr3_aa: CASSPRDPASGANVLTF; cdr3_nt: TGCGCCAGCAGCCCTAGGGATCCCGCATCTGGGGCCAACGTCCTGACTTTC
v_call: TRBV7-9; d_call: TRBD1; clone_size: few; j_call: TRBJ1-5; cdr3_aa: CASSAPGQQNQPQHF; cdr3_nt: TGTGCCAGCAGCGCCCCGGGACAGCAGAATCAGCCCCAGCATTTT
v_call: TRBV5-1; d_call: TRBD2; clone_size: few; j_call: TRBJ2-1; cdr3_aa: CASRPTSGGATYNEQFF; cdr3_nt: TGCGCCAGCAGGCCTACTAGCGGGGGGGCCACCTACAATGAGCAGTTCTTC
v_call: TRBV24-1; d_call: TRBD2; clone_size: few; j_call: TRBJ2-5; cdr3_aa: CATSDRLAGVETQYF; cdr3_nt: TGTGCCACCAGTGATCGACTAGCGGGAGTGGAGACCCAGTACTTC
v_call: TRBV12-3/TRBV12-4; d_call: -; clone_size: few; j_call: TRBJ2-1; cdr3_aa: CASTVLRGLNEQFF; cdr3_nt: TGTGCCAGCACAGTACTCCGTGGTCTCAATGAGCAGTTCTTC
v_call: TRBV7-8; d_call: TRBD1; clone_size: few; j_call: TRBJ1-2; cdr3_aa: CASSEPGTGAQGYGYTF; cdr3_nt: TGTGCCAGCAGCGAACCCGGGACAGGGGCCCAGGGGTATGGCTACACCTTC
v_call: TRBV5-5; d_call: -; clone_size: -; j_call: TRBJ1-2; cdr3_aa: CASSLLRGGGYTF; cdr3_nt: TGTGCCAGCAGCCTGCTCAGGGGAGGTGGCTACACCTTC
v_call: TRBV7-3; d_call: -; clone_size: -; j_call: TRBJ2-1; cdr3_aa: CASSLNRDGGYNEQFF; cdr3_nt: TGTGCCAGCAGCTTAAACCGGGACGGAGGTTACAATGAGCAGTTCTTC
v_call: TRBV20-1; d_call: TRBD2; clone_size: -; j_call: TRBJ2-7; cdr3_aa: CSAPGTSDYEQYF; cdr3_nt: TGCAGTGCTCCCGGGACTAGCGACTACGAGCAGTACTTC
v_call: TRBV2; d_call: TRBD1; clone_size: few; j_call: TRBJ1-2; cdr3_aa: CASSLPDRGGYGYTF; cdr3_nt: TGTGCCAGCAGTCTACCGGACAGGGGCGGCTATGGCTACACCTTC
v_call: TRBV7-8; d_call: TRBD2; clone_size: -; j_call: TRBJ2-6; cdr3_aa: CASSRLAGSSSGANVLTF; cdr3_nt: TGTGCCAGCAGCAGACTAGCGGGATCGAGCTCTGGGGCCAACGTCCTGACTTTC
v_call: TRBV6-2/TRBV6-3; d_call: -; clone_size: few; j_call: TRBJ2-1; cdr3_aa: CASSYVPGRLYNEQFF; cdr3_nt: TGTGCCAGCAGTTACGTTCCAGGGAGACTTTACAATGAGCAGTTCTTC
v_call: TRBV3-1; d_call: -; clone_size: -; j_call: TRBJ1-1; cdr3_aa: CASSQDQGAFF; cdr3_nt: TGTGCCAGCAGCCAAGATCAGGGAGCTTTCTTT
v_call: TRBV27; d_call: -; clone_size: few; j_call: TRBJ1-2; cdr3_aa: CASSFAGAVGYTF; cdr3_nt: TGTGCCAGCAGTTTCGCGGGGGCCGTTGGCTACACCTTC
v_call: TRBV6-2/TRBV6-3; d_call: TRBD2; clone_size: -; j_call: TRBJ2-1; cdr3_aa: CASSYSTTSGYNEQFF; cdr3_nt: TGTGCCAGCAGTTACTCGACGACTAGCGGCTACAATGAGCAGTTCTTC
v_call: TRBV7-6; d_call: TRBD1; clone_size: few; j_call: TRBJ2-1; cdr3_aa: CASSSWTGGRDEQFF; cdr3_nt: TGTGCCAGCAGCTCTTGGACAGGGGGCAGGGATGAGCAGTTCTTC
v_call: TRBV11-2; d_call: TRBD1; clone_size: -; j_call: TRBJ1-2; cdr3_aa: CASSSKQGARTGYTF; cdr3_nt: TGTGCCAGCAGCTCAAAACAGGGGGCGAGGACTGGCTACACCTTC
v_call: TRBV6-1; d_call: -; clone_size: -; j_call: TRBJ2-5; cdr3_aa: CASIGLGRVQETQYF; cdr3_nt: TGTGCCAGCATCGGCCTAGGGCGGGTACAAGAGACCCAGTACTTC
v_call: TRBV6-2/TRBV6-3; d_call: -; clone_size: few; j_call: TRBJ2-2; cdr3_aa: CASSPGTQFTGELFF; cdr3_nt: TGTGCCAGCAGTCCCGGGACACAATTCACCGGGGAGCTGTTTTTT
v_call: TRBV7-9; d_call: TRBD2; clone_size: -; j_call: TRBJ2-1; cdr3_aa: CASSSPGLAGRQNEQFF; cdr3_nt: TGTGCCAGCAGCTCCCCCGGACTAGCGGGGCGGCAAAATGAGCAGTTCTTC
v_call: TRBV9; d_call: TRBD1; clone_size: few; j_call: TRBJ2-7; cdr3_aa: CASSARLGTGGAGEQYF; cdr3_nt: TGTGCCAGCAGCGCCCGACTCGGGACAGGGGGCGCGGGCGAGCAGTACTTC
v_call: TRBV29-1; d_call: TRBD2; clone_size: few; j_call: TRBJ2-1; cdr3_aa: CSVSSGTSGYNEQFF; cdr3_nt: TGCAGCGTTTCCTCGGGGACTAGCGGCTACAATGAGCAGTTCTTC
v_call: TRBV24-1; d_call: TRBD1; clone_size: -; j_call: TRBJ2-7; cdr3_aa: CATSIRTGGSYEQYF; cdr3_nt: TGTGCCACCAGTATCCGGACAGGGGGCTCCTACGAGCAGTACTTC
v_call: TRBV30; d_call: -; clone_size: -; j_call: TRBJ2-3; cdr3_aa: CAWSVGVWSDTQYF; cdr3_nt: TGTGCCTGGAGTGTAGGAGTATGGTCAGATACGCAGTATTTT
v_call: TRBV6-1; d_call: -; clone_size: -; j_call: TRBJ2-7; cdr3_aa: CASSEATGPMKQYF; cdr3_nt: TGTGCCAGCAGTGAAGCTACGGGGCCTATGAAGCAGTACTTC
v_call: TRBV12-3/TRBV12-4; d_call: -; clone_size: -; j_call: TRBJ2-2; cdr3_aa: CASHLPSESGELFF; cdr3_nt: TGTGCCAGCCATCTGCCAAGCGAGAGCGGGGAGCTGTTTTTT
v_call: TRBV7-9; d_call: TRBD1; clone_size: few; j_call: TRBJ2-5; cdr3_aa: CASSLDRRTGMASETQYF; cdr3_nt: TGTGCCAGCAGCTTAGATCGTCGGACAGGGATGGCTTCAGAGACCCAGTACTTC
v_call: TRBV13; d_call: -; clone_size: few; j_call: TRBJ2-1; cdr3_aa: CASSLRRLGSNEQFF; cdr3_nt: TGTGCCAGCAGCTTACGTAGACTTGGGTCAAATGAGCAGTTCTTC
v_call: TRBV24-1; d_call: TRBD2; clone_size: -; j_call: TRBJ2-1; cdr3_aa: CATSGPPGLESEQFF; cdr3_nt: TGTGCCACCAGTGGCCCTCCGGGACTAGAAAGTGAGCAGTTCTTC
v_call: TRBV7-2; d_call: -; clone_size: few; j_call: TRBJ2-3; cdr3_aa: CASSPPWAPDTQYF; cdr3_nt: TGTGCCAGCAGCCCCCCGTGGGCCCCAGATACGCAGTATTTT
v_call: TRBV12-3/TRBV12-4; d_call: -; clone_size: many; j_call: TRBJ2-3; cdr3_aa: CASSPPGASTDTQYF; cdr3_nt: TGTGCCAGCAGTCCCCCCGGGGCCAGCACAGATACGCAGTATTTT
v_call: TRBV3-1; d_call: -; clone_size: -; j_call: TRBJ1-6; cdr3_aa: CASSSRTLTPLHF; cdr3_nt: TGTGCCAGCAGCTCCCGGACATTGACACCCCTCCACTTT
v_call: TRBV25-1; d_call: TRBD2; clone_size: -; j_call: TRBJ2-3; cdr3_aa: CASSDRSGASTDTQYF; cdr3_nt: TGTGCCAGCAGTGATCGAAGCGGGGCGAGCACAGATACGCAGTATTTT
v_call: TRBV5-6; d_call: -; clone_size: few; j_call: TRBJ1-4; cdr3_aa: CASSLGDTQKEKLFF; cdr3_nt: TGTGCCAGCAGCTTGGGGGACACTCAGAAGGAAAAACTGTTTTTT